This entry lists 8 T cell receptor beta chains sequenced from one sample in a study of regulatory T cells in long-lasting Graves disease. Described time point: newly diagnosed GD, antithyroid drugs for less than 3 months. Preparation of the TCR library used RNA extracted from PBMCs. Libraries of TCR beta came from iRepertoire HTBI primers plus Arm-PCR of CDR3 regions. TCRdb itself ran the multiplex PCR reads through MiXCR, one entry per CDR3 protein. Of 350,000 to 500,000 distinct CDR3 sequences listed, roughly 15% are singletons. This sample was shared with a second study, whose subject was T cells in Graves' hyperthyroidism and ophthalmopathy.

The sample in question was peripheral blood mononuclear cells (PBMCs), obtained at new diagnosis, from a patient treated with antithyroid drugs. The receptor source for this set is a young woman with Graves disease.

Notes on this clonotype: With a much larger clone just one base away, this may be a read error. V usage is TRBV3-1 and J usage is TRBJ2-1; 8 bases line up with TRBD1. This CDR3 region has 13 residues. The germline gives CDR1 LGHDT, CDR2 YNNKEL (reference sequence). V was pared by 8 bases and J by 6 bases, with 6 bases of the junction left unmatched. The CDR3 nucleotides are TGTGCCAGCGGACGACAGGGGTTCAATGAGCAGTTCTTC. Translating it yields CASGRQGFNEQFF.

This clonotype has a count of ten or more. J is TRBJ2-7 and V is TRBV12-3 or TRBV12-4; tentatively, D is TRBD2 (6 bases). V was shortened by 2 bases and J by 0 bases, with 11 bases between the two germline ends. The CDR3 has 15 amino acids. CDR3 sequence: CASSLYAGSSYEQYF. For the CDR3, the DNA is TGTGCCAGCAGTTTATATGCGGGGTCCTCCTACGAGCAGTACTTC.

Ten or more counts support this clonotype. This chain's CDR3 is CARGGSGTSGRESSYNEQFF. For the CDR3, the DNA is TGTGCCAGAGGGGGGTCCGGGACTAGCGGGAGGGAGAGCTCCTACAATGAGCAGTTCTTC. The chain carries TRBV2 and TRBJ2-1; 16 bases agree with TRBD2. With V trimmed by 9 bases and J by 0 bases, 14 bases remained unmatched. The CDR3 sequence is 20 residues long. From germline, CDR1 is SNHLY and CDR2 FYNNEI.

The V gene is TRBV19, the J gene TRBJ2-5, with 9 positions matching TRBD1. Trimming removed 4 bases from V and 5 bases from J; junction bases left unmatched: 8. CDR1 LNHDA and CDR2 SQIVND come from the germline V gene (reference sequence). The CDR3 has 15 residues. This CDR3 is CASSTGTGLSETQYF. The CDR3 DNA follows: TGTGCCAGTAGTACCGGGACAGGGCTTTCGGAGACCCAGTACTTC.

The rearrangement links TRBV5-6 to TRBJ1-1, with D possibly being TRBD1 (5 bases). V lost 0 bases and J 4 bases, leaving 10 bases between the germline ends. This CDR3 has 14 residues. Germline V gene lookup returns CDR1 SGHDT and CDR2 YYEEEE. The chain's CDR3 is CASSLVGRTTEAFF. The CDR3 coding sequence is TGTGCCAGCAGCTTGGTGGGACGTACCACTGAAGCTTTCTTT.

This clonotype was observed at least ten times. DNA of the CDR3: TGTGCCAGCACCCGACCCGGGGCTAGCGGGATCAATGAGCAGTTCTTC. It specifies CASTRPGASGINEQFF. This sequence joins TRBV7-2 and TRBJ2-1; 9 bases align to TRBD2. The CDR3 length is 16 residues. Trimming took 7 bases from V and 6 from J; bases not matched to a gene: 13. Germline V gives CDR1 SGHTA, CDR2 FQGNSA.

This chain connects TRBV5-1 to TRBJ2-7, with 14 bases fitting TRBD2. The germline gives CDR1 SGHRS, CDR2 YFSETQ. The CDR3 runs to 15 residues. The junction had 4 bases not matched to a gene; V was cut back by 5 bases and J by 3 bases. The CDR3 region is CASRGTSGRGYEQYF. The CDR3 DNA is TGCGCCAGCAGGGGGACTAGCGGGAGAGGCTACGAGCAGTACTTC.

In its sample, this clonotype was seen many times. The chain uses TRBV12-5 and TRBJ1-1; no firm D call. Trimming removed 1 base at V and 7 bases at J, with 10 bases between. Germline lookup yields CDR1 LGHNT and CDR2 FRNRAP. This CDR3 is 13 amino acids long. The CDR3 DNA is TGTGCTAGTGGTTTGGGGTCGGGTGTTGAAGCTTTCTTT. Translation gives CASGLGSGVEAFF.